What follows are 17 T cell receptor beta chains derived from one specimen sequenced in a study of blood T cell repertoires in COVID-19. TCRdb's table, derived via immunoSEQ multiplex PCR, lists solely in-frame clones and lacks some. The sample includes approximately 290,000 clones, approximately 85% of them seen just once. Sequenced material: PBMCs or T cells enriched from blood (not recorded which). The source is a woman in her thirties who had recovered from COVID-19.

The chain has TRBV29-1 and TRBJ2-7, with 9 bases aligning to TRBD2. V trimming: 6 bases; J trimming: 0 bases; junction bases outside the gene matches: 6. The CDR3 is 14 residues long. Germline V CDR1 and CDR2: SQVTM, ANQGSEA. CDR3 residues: CSVSGLASSYEQYF. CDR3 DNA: TGCAGCGTGTCCGGACTAGCGAGCTCCTACGAGCAGTACTTC.

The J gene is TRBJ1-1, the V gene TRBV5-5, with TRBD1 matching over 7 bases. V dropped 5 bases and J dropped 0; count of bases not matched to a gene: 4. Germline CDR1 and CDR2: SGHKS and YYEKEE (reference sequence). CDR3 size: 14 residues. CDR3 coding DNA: TGTGCCAGCAGTTCTCAGGGGGTGAACACTGAAGCTTTCTTT. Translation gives CASSSQGVNTEAFF.

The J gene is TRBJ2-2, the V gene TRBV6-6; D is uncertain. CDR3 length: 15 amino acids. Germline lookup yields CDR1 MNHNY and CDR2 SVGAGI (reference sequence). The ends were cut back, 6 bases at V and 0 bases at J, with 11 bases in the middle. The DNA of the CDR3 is TGTGCCAGCAGCCCCCCGTATACGAACACCGGGGAGCTGTTTTTT. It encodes CASSPPYTNTGELFF.

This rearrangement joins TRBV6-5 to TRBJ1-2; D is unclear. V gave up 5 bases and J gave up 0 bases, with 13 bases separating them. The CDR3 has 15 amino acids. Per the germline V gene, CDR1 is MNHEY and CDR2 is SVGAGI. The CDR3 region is CASSPGDKTNYGYTF. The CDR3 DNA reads TGTGCCAGCAGTCCCGGTGACAAAACTAACTATGGCTACACCTTC.

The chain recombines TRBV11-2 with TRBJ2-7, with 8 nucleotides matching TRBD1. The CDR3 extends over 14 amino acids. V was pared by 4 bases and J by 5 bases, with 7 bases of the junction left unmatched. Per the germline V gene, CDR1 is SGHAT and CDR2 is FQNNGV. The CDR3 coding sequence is TGTGCCAGCAGCTCCAGGGGGCGGGTAAACGAGCAGTACTTC. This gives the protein CASSSRGRVNEQYF.

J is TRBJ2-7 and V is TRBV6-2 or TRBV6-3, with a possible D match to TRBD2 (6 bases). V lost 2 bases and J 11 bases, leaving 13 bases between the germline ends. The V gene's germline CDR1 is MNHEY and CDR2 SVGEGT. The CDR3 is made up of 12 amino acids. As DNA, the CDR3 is TGTGCCAGCAGTTACGGGAAATCGGGGGAGTACTTC. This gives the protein CASSYGKSGEYF.

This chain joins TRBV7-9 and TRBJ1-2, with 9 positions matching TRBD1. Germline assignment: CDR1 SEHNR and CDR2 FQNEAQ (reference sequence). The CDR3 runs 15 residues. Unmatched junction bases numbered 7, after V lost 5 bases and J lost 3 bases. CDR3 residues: CASSTGTGSYYGYTF. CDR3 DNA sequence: TGTGCCAGCAGCACCGGGACAGGGAGTTACTATGGCTACACCTTC.

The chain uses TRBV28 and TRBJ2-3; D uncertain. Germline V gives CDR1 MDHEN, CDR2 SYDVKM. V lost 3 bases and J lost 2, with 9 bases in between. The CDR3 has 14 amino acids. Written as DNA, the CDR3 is TGTGCCAGCAGTTTGGGCCGGAACACAGATACGCAGTATTTT. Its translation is CASSLGRNTDTQYF.

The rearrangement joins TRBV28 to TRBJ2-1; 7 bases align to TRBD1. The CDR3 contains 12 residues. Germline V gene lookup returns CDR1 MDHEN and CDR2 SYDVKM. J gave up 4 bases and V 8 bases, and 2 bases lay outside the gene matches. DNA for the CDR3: TGTGCCAGCCGGGACAGTTACAATGAGCAGTTCTTC. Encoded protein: CASRDSYNEQFF.

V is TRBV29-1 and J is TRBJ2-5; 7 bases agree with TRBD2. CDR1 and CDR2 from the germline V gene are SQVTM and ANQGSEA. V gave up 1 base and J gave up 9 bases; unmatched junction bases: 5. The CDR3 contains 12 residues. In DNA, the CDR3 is TGCAGCGTTGAAGGTAGCGGGTTGGCCCAGTACTTC. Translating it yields CSVEGSGLAQYF.

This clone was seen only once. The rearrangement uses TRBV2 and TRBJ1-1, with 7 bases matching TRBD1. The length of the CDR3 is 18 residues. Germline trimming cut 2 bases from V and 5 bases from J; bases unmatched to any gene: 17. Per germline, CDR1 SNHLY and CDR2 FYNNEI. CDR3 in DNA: TGTGCCAGCAGTGAAAAAACTCCGGGACAGCTTCACCTTACTGAAGCTTTCTTT. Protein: CASSEKTPGQLHLTEAFF.

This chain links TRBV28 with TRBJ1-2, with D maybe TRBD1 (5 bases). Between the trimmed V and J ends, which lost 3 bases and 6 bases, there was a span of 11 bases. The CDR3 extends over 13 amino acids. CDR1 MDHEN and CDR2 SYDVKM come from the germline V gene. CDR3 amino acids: CASSFAGTNGYTF. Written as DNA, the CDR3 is TGTGCCAGCAGTTTTGCAGGGACTAATGGCTACACCTTC.

CDR3 in amino acids: CASRHRSGREAFF. Here the CDR3 DNA reads TGTGCCAGCAGACATAGGAGTGGCAGAGAAGCTTTCTTT. The genes are TRBV28 and TRBJ1-1; D is uncertain. Germline CDR1 reads MDHEN; CDR2 reads SYDVKM. Trimming left V 6 bases short and J 8 bases short, with 16 bases between. The CDR3 spans 13 residues.

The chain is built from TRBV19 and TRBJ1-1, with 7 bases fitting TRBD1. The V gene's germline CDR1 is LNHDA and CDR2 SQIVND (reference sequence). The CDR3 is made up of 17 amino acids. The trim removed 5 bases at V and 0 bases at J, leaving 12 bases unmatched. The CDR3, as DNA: TGTGCCAGTAGTCCACTCAGGGGGACGGGGATGAACACTGAAGCTTTCTTT. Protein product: CASSPLRGTGMNTEAFF.

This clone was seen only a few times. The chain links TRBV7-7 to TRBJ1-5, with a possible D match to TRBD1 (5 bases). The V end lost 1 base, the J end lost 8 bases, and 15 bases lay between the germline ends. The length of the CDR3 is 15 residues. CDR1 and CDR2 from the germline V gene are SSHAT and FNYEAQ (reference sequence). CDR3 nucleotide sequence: TGTGCCAGCAGCTTAGAGTCGGGGGGTGTGAAGCCCCAGCATTTT. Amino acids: CASSLESGGVKPQHF.

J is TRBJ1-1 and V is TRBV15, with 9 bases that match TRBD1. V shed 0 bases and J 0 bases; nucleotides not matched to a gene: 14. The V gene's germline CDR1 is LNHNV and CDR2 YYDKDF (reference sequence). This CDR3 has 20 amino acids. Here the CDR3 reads CATSRDPHVGTGFMNTEAFF. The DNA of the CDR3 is TGTGCCACCAGCAGAGACCCGCATGTCGGGACAGGGTTCATGAACACTGAAGCTTTCTTT.

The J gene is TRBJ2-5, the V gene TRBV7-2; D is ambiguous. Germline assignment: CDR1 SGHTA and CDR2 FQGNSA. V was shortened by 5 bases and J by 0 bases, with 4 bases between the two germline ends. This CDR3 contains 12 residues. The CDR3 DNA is TGTGCCAGCAGCCGGTACCAAGAGACCCAGTACTTC. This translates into CASSRYQETQYF.